These 23 T cell receptor beta chains came from one sample sequenced in a study of CD8 T cells in ankylosing spondylitis. TCRdb reprocessed the 5' RACE reads via MiXCR and lists one record per CDR3 protein. This table has about 310,000 distinct CDR3 sequences, less than 25% appearing once. Input material: blood, either unsorted or a sorted T cell fraction (not recorded which). The origin of the receptors is a female donor with ankylosing spondylitis or in good health (not recorded which).

This clonotype showed up just once. The chain has TRBV6-1 and TRBJ2-2, with 9 bases identical to TRBD1. V shed 6 bases, J shed 4 bases, and the junction held 15 bases outside the gene matches. This CDR3 has 18 residues. Germline loops: CDR1 MNHNS, CDR2 SASEGT. As DNA, the CDR3 is TGTGCCAGCAGCCCAAGTTCAGGGACAGGGTCCTCCACCGGGGAGCTGTTTTTT. This codes for CASSPSSGTGSSTGELFF.

For this clonotype: A much larger clone is a single base away; this may be a read error. The missing conserved phenylalanine or tryptophan at the end of this CDR3 makes a read error likely. The rearrangement joins TRBV6-1 to TRBJ2-1; TRBD2 matches 13 bases. Germline V gene sequence: CDR1 MNHNS, CDR2 SASEGT. This CDR3 spans 13 amino acids. The ends lost 8 bases at V and 8 bases at J; junction bases unmatched: 3. The CDR3, as DNA: TGTGCCAGCGGACTAGCGGGAGTGTATGAGCAGTTCCTC. Residues: CASGLAGVYEQFL.

Notes on this clonotype: This may be a read error, as it is one base from a much larger clone. The genes are TRBV7-9 and TRBJ2-5; possibly TRBD1 or TRBD2 for D (5 bases each). This CDR3 has 14 residues. Germline V lookup: CDR1 SEHNR, CDR2 FQNEAQ (reference sequence). V lost 0 bases and J 4 bases, leaving 9 bases between the germline ends. The CDR3 DNA is TGTGCCAGCAGCTTAGCGGGACCCCCAGAGACCCAGTACTTC. Translating gives CASSLAGPPETQYF.

The chain combines TRBV9 with TRBJ1-3; perhaps TRBD1 as D (6 bases). Between the trimmed V and J ends, which lost 4 bases and 6 bases, there was a span of 14 bases. CDR3 length: 14 amino acids. Germline values: CDR1 SGDLS, CDR2 YYNGEE. Here the CDR3 DNA reads TGTGCCAGCAGCCCGCGGGTGGGGGCAAACACCATATATTTT. It translates to CASSPRVGANTIYF.

This clonotype was seen only a few times. This chain links TRBV3-1 with TRBJ2-1, with a weak D call TRBD1 (6 bases). This CDR3 spans 14 amino acids. Germline V lookup: CDR1 LGHDT, CDR2 YNNKEL (reference sequence). Trimming took 6 bases from V and 0 from J, leaving 9 bases between them. The DNA for the CDR3 is TGTGCCAGCAGAGGACAGAGCTCCTACAATGAGCAGTTCTTC. Its translation is CASRGQSSYNEQFF.

The chain combines TRBV18 with TRBJ1-3, with D possibly matching TRBD1 (6 bases). Trimming took 3 bases from V and 2 from J, leaving 11 bases between them. This CDR3 spans 15 amino acids. CDR1 is KGHSH, CDR2 LQKENI, per germline. For the CDR3, the DNA is TGTGCCAGCTCACCGTCAGGGGAAGCTGGAAACACCATATATTTT. Its protein product is CASSPSGEAGNTIYF.

The V call is TRBV20-1, the J call TRBJ1-6; tentatively, D is TRBD1 (5 bases). CDR3 size: 14 residues. Per the germline V gene, CDR1 is DFQATT and CDR2 is SNEGSKA (reference sequence). Trimming took off 0 bases at V and 9 bases at J, with 12 bases between the two ends. CDR3 amino acids: CSARDQGASSPLHF. The CDR3 nucleotides are TGCAGTGCTAGAGATCAAGGGGCTAGTTCACCCCTCCACTTT.

This sequence joins TRBV10-3 and TRBJ1-5; 8 bases fit TRBD1. V lost 6 bases, J lost 6 bases, and 7 bases stayed unmatched. The CDR3 length is 14 residues. CDR1 ENHRY and CDR2 SYGVKD come from the germline V gene. CDR3 amino acids: CAISHGQGGQPQHF. CDR3 in DNA: TGTGCCATCAGCCACGGACAGGGTGGTCAGCCCCAGCATTTT.

J is TRBJ1-4 and V is TRBV20-1; 8 bases align to TRBD1. CDR3 length: 14 residues. V dropped 1 base and J dropped 8; count of bases not matched to a gene: 6. Germline lookup yields CDR1 DFQATT and CDR2 SNEGSKA (reference sequence). The CDR3: CSARGTGKNEKLFF. For the CDR3, the DNA is TGCAGTGCTAGAGGGACAGGGAAGAACGAAAAACTGTTTTTT.

This clonotype was observed at least ten times. The chain carries TRBV29-1 and TRBJ2-3; D is possibly TRBD1 (6 bases). Trimming took 0 bases from V and 10 from J, leaving 17 bases between them. Per the germline V gene, CDR1 is SQVTM and CDR2 is ANQGSEA. The CDR3 runs 14 residues. CDR3 nucleotide sequence: TGCAGCGTTGAAGATGTGCAGGGGAATAGCGCGCAGTATTTT. It is translated as CSVEDVQGNSAQYF.

This clonotype appeared many times. This chain connects TRBV11-2 to TRBJ1-2; D not resolved. Germline V gene sequence: CDR1 SGHAT, CDR2 FQNNGV. With 5 bases removed from V and 4 bases from J, the gap between germline ends came to 17 bases. This CDR3 contains 15 residues. CDR3 protein: CASSPHREGGYGYTF. The CDR3 nucleotides read TGTGCCAGCAGCCCCCACCGGGAGGGAGGCTATGGCTACACCTTC.

The chain has TRBV29-1 and TRBJ2-7; TRBD1 aligns across 9 bases. The CDR3 is 12 residues long. The junction had 4 bases not matched to a gene; V was cut back by 6 bases and J by 4 bases. CDR1 and CDR2 (germline): SQVTM, ANQGSEA. CDR3 residues: CSVGTGRYEQYF. The CDR3, as DNA: TGCAGCGTCGGGACAGGGCGGTACGAGCAGTACTTC.

V usage is TRBV7-2 and J usage is TRBJ2-3; TRBD2 matches at 7 bases. Germline CDR1 is SGHTA and CDR2 is FQGNSA. Trimming cost V 6 bases and J 5 bases; bases outside gene matches: 14. The CDR3 contains 16 residues. The CDR3 DNA sequence: TGTGCCAGCAGTACCACCGGACTAGGAGGAAGAGATACGCAGTATTTT. It translates to CASSTTGLGGRDTQYF.

This clonotype was seen only once. V usage is TRBV30 and J usage is TRBJ2-2; D is uncertain. Deletions cut 0 bases from V and 6 bases from J, with 5 bases between. CDR1 is GTSNPN, CDR2 SVGIG, per germline (reference sequence). This CDR3 spans 12 amino acids. The CDR3 sequence: CAWSVRPGELFF. CDR3 nucleotides: TGTGCCTGGAGTGTACGGCCCGGGGAGCTGTTTTTT.

This clonotype was picked up a small number of times. The genes are TRBV6-5 and TRBJ2-3, with D perhaps matching TRBD2 (6 bases). The germline gives CDR1 MNHEY, CDR2 SVGAGI. This CDR3 is built from 14 residues. The ends were cut back, 2 bases at V and 2 bases at J, with 8 bases in the middle. This chain's CDR3 is CASSYAGYTDTQYF. CDR3 nucleotide sequence: TGTGCCAGCAGTTACGCGGGGTACACAGATACGCAGTATTTT.

This clonotype appeared a few times. This chain uses TRBV29-1 with TRBJ2-7, with a weak D call TRBD1 (6 bases). V lost 4 bases and J 5 bases, leaving 15 bases between the germline ends. The germline CDR1 and CDR2 sequences are SQVTM and ANQGSEA. The CDR3 is 13 residues long. The CDR3 coding sequence is TGCAGCGTTGGAGACAGGTCCTTGGACGAGCAGTACTTC. It codes for CSVGDRSLDEQYF.

The table lists this clonotype with a few counts. The chain uses TRBV7-2 and TRBJ2-5; D remains unclear. V dropped 5 bases and J dropped 0 bases, with 7 bases sitting between them. The germline CDR1 and CDR2 sequences are SGHTA and FQGNSA. The CDR3 loop spans 13 amino acids. CDR3 residues: CASSQRYQETQYF. DNA for the CDR3: TGTGCCAGCAGCCAACGGTACCAAGAGACCCAGTACTTC.

This clonotype appeared a few times. This chain uses TRBV5-1 with TRBJ2-2, with D uncertain. V gave up 3 bases and J gave up 4 bases, with 7 bases separating them. From germline, CDR1 is SGHRS and CDR2 YFSETQ. The CDR3 consists of 13 residues. The CDR3 region is CASSSPPTGELFF. DNA for the CDR3: TGCGCCAGCAGCTCCCCCCCCACCGGGGAGCTGTTTTTT.

This clonotype has a single count. The chain employs TRBV4-1 and TRBJ2-3, with D hard to call. The CDR3 has 17 residues. Germline V gives CDR1 MGHRA, CDR2 YSYEKL. Between the trimmed V and J ends, which lost 3 bases and 0 bases, there was a span of 16 bases. The chain's CDR3 is CASSQTPGADSTDTQYF. In DNA form, the CDR3 reads TGCGCCAGCAGCCAGACCCCCGGTGCGGATAGCACAGATACGCAGTATTTT.

This clonotype was counted only a few times. The gene calls are TRBV20-1 and TRBJ2-5; 7 bases match TRBD1. V shed 4 bases, J shed 4 bases, and the junction held 12 bases outside the gene matches. The CDR3 runs 15 residues. From germline, CDR1 is DFQATT and CDR2 SNEGSKA (reference sequence). This CDR3 reads CSAKSQGLVSETQYF. The CDR3 DNA reads as TGCAGTGCTAAATCACAGGGGTTGGTTTCAGAGACCCAGTACTTC.

This clonotype has just a few counts. The chain joins TRBV12-3 or TRBV12-4 to TRBJ2-7; weak D call: TRBD1 (6 bases). The CDR3 loop spans 14 amino acids. The V end was cut by 6 bases, the J end by 0 bases, with 12 bases between. The CDR3 bases are TGTGCCAGCAGGGCTAGGGGGAGCTCCTACGAGCAGTACTTC. Translation: CASRARGSSYEQYF.

This clonotype was seen a handful of times. This chain links TRBV18 with TRBJ2-3; TRBD2 matches 8 bases. Trimming took 3 bases from V and 6 from J; bases not matched to a gene: 8. Germline CDR1 KGHSH, CDR2 LQKENI. The CDR3 has 15 amino acids. CDR3 region: CASSPGLAGADTQYF. The DNA of the CDR3 is TGTGCCAGCTCACCCGGACTAGCCGGTGCCGATACGCAGTATTTT.

This clonotype was detected many times. The rearrangement uses TRBV20-1 and TRBJ2-3; 8 bases are a match to TRBD2. CDR1 and CDR2 (germline): DFQATT, SNEGSKA (reference sequence). The CDR3 contains 15 residues. Trimming took 5 bases from V and 1 from J; bases not matched to a gene: 8. The CDR3 here is CSAAPSTSGTDTQYF. The CDR3 region has the DNA TGCAGTGCTGCCCCCTCGACTAGCGGCACAGATACGCAGTATTTT.